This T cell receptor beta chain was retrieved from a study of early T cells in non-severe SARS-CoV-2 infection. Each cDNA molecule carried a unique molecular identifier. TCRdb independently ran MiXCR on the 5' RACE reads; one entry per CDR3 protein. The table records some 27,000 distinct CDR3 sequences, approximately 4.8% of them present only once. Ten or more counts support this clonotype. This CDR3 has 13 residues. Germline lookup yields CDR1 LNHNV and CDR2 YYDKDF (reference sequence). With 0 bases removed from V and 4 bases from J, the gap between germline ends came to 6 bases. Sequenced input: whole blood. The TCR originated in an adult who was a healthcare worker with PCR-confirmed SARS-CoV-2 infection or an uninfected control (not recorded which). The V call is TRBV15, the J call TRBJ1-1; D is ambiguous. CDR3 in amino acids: CATSRDSFTEAFF. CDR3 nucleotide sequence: TGTGCCACCAGCAGAGATTCTTTCACTGAAGCTTTCTTT.